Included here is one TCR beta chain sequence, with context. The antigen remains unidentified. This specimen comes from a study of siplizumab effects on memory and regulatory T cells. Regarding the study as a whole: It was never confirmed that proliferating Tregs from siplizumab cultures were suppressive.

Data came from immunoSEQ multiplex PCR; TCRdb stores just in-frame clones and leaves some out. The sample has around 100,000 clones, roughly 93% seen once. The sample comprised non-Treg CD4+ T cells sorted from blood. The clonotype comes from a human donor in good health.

CDR3 protein: CASSQDSAGANYGYTF. The CDR3 DNA reads TGTGCCAGCAGCCAAGATTCGGCAGGGGCTAACTATGGCTACACCTTC. The chain combines TRBV14 with TRBJ1-2; weak D call: TRBD1 (6 bases). Germline V gene sequence: CDR1 SGHDN, CDR2 FVKESK. Trimming cost V 0 bases and J 0 bases, with 11 bases left between them. The CDR3 runs 16 residues.